The clone carrying this T cell receptor (beta chain) was counted ten times or more. Combining iRepertoire HTBI primers with Arm-PCR of CDR3 regions, the authors built TCR beta libraries. TCRdb passed the multiplex PCR reads through MiXCR, listing each CDR3 protein once. The top ten clones hold more than 10% of a sample with approximately 470,000 distinct CDR3 sequences, 15% to 20% of them seen once. The entry originates in a study of regulatory T cells in long-lasting Graves disease. The time point is: newly diagnosed GD, antithyroid drugs for less than 3 months. RNA extracted from PBMCs served as the sequencing template. In this cohort, patients came from an endocrinology department located in Xi'an, China. These data also featured in a second study, about T cells in Graves' hyperthyroidism and ophthalmopathy. That work states: HTBI primers were employed in a first-round RT-PCR of the TCR CDR3. Blood also showed most of the thyroid clonotypes that were expanded above 0.001.

The sequence was collected from a man aged 35-49 years with Graves disease. Sequenced material: peripheral blood mononuclear cells (PBMCs), taken at new diagnosis, from a patient treated with antithyroid drugs.

The CDR3 protein is CATSFRRDTSTDTQYF. The CDR3 DNA sequence: TGTGCCACCAGCTTCCGAAGGGACACCAGCACAGATACGCAGTATTTT. This chain uses TRBV15 with TRBJ2-3, with D tentatively TRBD1 (6 bases). V was clipped by 5 bases and J by 0 bases, with 15 bases between them. The CDR3 extends over 16 amino acids. Germline V gene lookup returns CDR1 LNHNV and CDR2 YYDKDF (reference sequence).